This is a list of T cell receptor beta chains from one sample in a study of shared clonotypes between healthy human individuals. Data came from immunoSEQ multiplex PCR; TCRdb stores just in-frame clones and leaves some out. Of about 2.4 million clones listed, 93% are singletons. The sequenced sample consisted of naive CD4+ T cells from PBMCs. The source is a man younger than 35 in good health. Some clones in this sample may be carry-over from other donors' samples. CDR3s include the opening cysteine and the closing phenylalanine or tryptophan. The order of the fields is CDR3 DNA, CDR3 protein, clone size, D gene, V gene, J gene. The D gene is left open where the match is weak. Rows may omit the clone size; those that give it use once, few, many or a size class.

CDR3 DNA: TGTGCCAGCTCACCTCCGGGACAAGAGACCCAGTACTTC
CDR3 protein: CASSPPGQETQYF
clone size: .
D gene: .
V gene: TRBV18
J gene: TRBJ2-5

CDR3 DNA: TGTGCCAGCAGACATTCAGGGGCCGAGCAGTACTTC
CDR3 protein: CASRHSGAEQYF
clone size: .
D gene: .
V gene: TRBV10-3
J gene: TRBJ2-7

CDR3 DNA: TGTGCCAGCAGCCGAGGACAGGCTCGCTACGAGCAGTACTTC
CDR3 protein: CASSRGQARYEQYF
clone size: .
D gene: TRBD1
V gene: TRBV7-2
J gene: TRBJ2-7

CDR3 DNA: TGTGCCAGCAGCCGGGACTCCTACAATGAGCAGTTCTTC
CDR3 protein: CASSRDSYNEQFF
clone size: few
D gene: .
V gene: TRBV6-5
J gene: TRBJ2-1

CDR3 DNA: TGCGCCAGCAGCTTGGCTCGGACTAGCGGGAAAAGCACAGATACGCAGTATTTT
CDR3 protein: CASSLARTSGKSTDTQYF
clone size: once
D gene: TRBD2
V gene: TRBV5-1
J gene: TRBJ2-3

CDR3 DNA: TGTGCCAGCAGTTTGAGAGGTACTGAAGCTTTCTTT
CDR3 protein: CASSLRGTEAFF
clone size: .
D gene: .
V gene: TRBV28
J gene: TRBJ1-1

CDR3 DNA: TGTGCCAGCAGCTTCCTCGCCCTCACTCGGGTCAGGGGCTCCTACGAGCAGTACTTC
CDR3 protein: CASSFLALTRVRGSYEQYF
clone size: .
D gene: .
V gene: TRBV7-3
J gene: TRBJ2-7

CDR3 DNA: TGTGCCAGCAGTGAATCGGCAGGGGCTGCCGGGGAGCTGTTTTTT
CDR3 protein: CASSESAGAAGELFF
clone size: once
D gene: .
V gene: TRBV6-1
J gene: TRBJ2-2

CDR3 DNA: TGTGCCAGCAGCCCGAGTGCTGTGGCCCAACAAGAGACCCAGTACTTC
CDR3 protein: CASSPSAVAQQETQYF
clone size: .
D gene: .
V gene: TRBV7-9
J gene: TRBJ2-5

CDR3 DNA: TGTGCCAGTAGGACACGTATCGTCTATGGCTACACCTTC
CDR3 protein: CASRTRIVYGYTF
clone size: once
D gene: .
V gene: TRBV6-5
J gene: TRBJ1-2

CDR3 DNA: TGTGCCTGGAGCCCAGGGGGCTACTATGGCTACACCTTC
CDR3 protein: CAWSPGGYYGYTF
clone size: .
D gene: TRBD1
V gene: TRBV30
J gene: TRBJ1-2

CDR3 DNA: TGTGCCAGCAGCCCACAAGGGACTAGCGGATCAGAGCAGTTCTTC
CDR3 protein: CASSPQGTSGSEQFF
clone size: .
D gene: TRBD2
V gene: TRBV5-4
J gene: TRBJ2-1

CDR3 DNA: TGTGCCAGCAGCTTATCAGGGGGCAATGAGCAGTTCTTC
CDR3 protein: CASSLSGGNEQFF
clone size: .
D gene: TRBD1
V gene: TRBV7-2
J gene: TRBJ2-1

CDR3 DNA: TGCAGCGTTGCGGGAGTCTCTGAAGCTTTCTTT
CDR3 protein: CSVAGVSEAFF
clone size: .
D gene: .
V gene: TRBV29-1
J gene: TRBJ1-1

CDR3 DNA: TGCGCCAGCAGCCCGGGGGTTTGGGTTTCCTACGAGCAGTACTTC
CDR3 protein: CASSPGVWVSYEQYF
clone size: once
D gene: .
V gene: TRBV4-3
J gene: TRBJ2-7

CDR3 DNA: TGTGCCAGCAGCTTGTGGCAGGGGGCCTCACCCCTCCACTTT
CDR3 protein: CASSLWQGASPLHF
clone size: .
D gene: TRBD1
V gene: TRBV5-6
J gene: TRBJ1-6

CDR3 DNA: TGTGCCAGCTCACCACAAACGAGTATCTACGAGCAGTACTTC
CDR3 protein: CASSPQTSIYEQYF
clone size: .
D gene: .
V gene: TRBV18
J gene: TRBJ2-7

CDR3 DNA: TGCGCCAGCAGTTCTACAGGTGATTATGGCTACACCTTC
CDR3 protein: CASSSTGDYGYTF
clone size: .
D gene: .
V gene: TRBV5-1
J gene: TRBJ1-2

CDR3 DNA: TGTGCCAGCAGCCCCACCAGCGGGAGCGACACCGGGGAGCTGTTTTTT
CDR3 protein: CASSPTSGSDTGELFF
clone size: .
D gene: TRBD2
V gene: TRBV11-2
J gene: TRBJ2-2

CDR3 DNA: TGTGCCACCAGCAGAGATCTCCCGGGGATAAGACGAACCCAAGAACAAGAGACCCAGTACTTC
CDR3 protein: CATSRDLPGIRRTQEQETQYF
clone size: once
D gene: .
V gene: TRBV15
J gene: TRBJ2-5

CDR3 DNA: TGTGCCAGTAGTATATGGGGCAGGGGGCCCTCTCAGCCCCAGCATTTT
CDR3 protein: CASSIWGRGPSQPQHF
clone size: .
D gene: TRBD1
V gene: TRBV19
J gene: TRBJ1-5

CDR3 DNA: TGTGCCAGCAGCTGGGGGACAGCGAACACTGAAGCTTTCTTT
CDR3 protein: CASSWGTANTEAFF
clone size: .
D gene: TRBD1
V gene: TRBV7-8
J gene: TRBJ1-1

CDR3 DNA: TGTGCCAGCAGCCGCCGGACTAGCGGATCCTACGAGCAGTACTTC
CDR3 protein: CASSRRTSGSYEQYF
clone size: .
D gene: TRBD2
V gene: TRBV27
J gene: TRBJ2-7

CDR3 DNA: TGTGCCAGCAGCCTAGGGGGGCTGCGGACCCAAGCTTTCTTT
CDR3 protein: CASSLGGLRTQAFF
clone size: .
D gene: .
V gene: TRBV7-2
J gene: TRBJ1-1

CDR3 DNA: TGTGCCAGCAGCTTATGGGACAGAGGTAACTATGGCTACACCTTC
CDR3 protein: CASSLWDRGNYGYTF
clone size: .
D gene: TRBD1
V gene: TRBV7-9
J gene: TRBJ1-2

CDR3 DNA: TGTGCCAGCAGTTTGGGTACAGGGGGTGGGACTGAAGCTTTCTTT
CDR3 protein: CASSLGTGGGTEAFF
clone size: .
D gene: TRBD1
V gene: TRBV28
J gene: TRBJ1-1

CDR3 DNA: TGTGCCATCAGACAGGACCTCAATCAGCCCCAGCATTTT
CDR3 protein: CAIRQDLNQPQHF
clone size: once
D gene: .
V gene: TRBV10-3
J gene: TRBJ1-5

CDR3 DNA: TGTGCCAGCAGTGGATGGACAGGATACTACGAGCAGTACTTC
CDR3 protein: CASSGWTGYYEQYF
clone size: .
D gene: TRBD1
V gene: TRBV2
J gene: TRBJ2-7

CDR3 DNA: TGTGCCAGCAGTGAACTAGTCACCTACAATGAGCAGTTCTTC
CDR3 protein: CASSELVTYNEQFF
clone size: .
D gene: .
V gene: TRBV2
J gene: TRBJ2-1

CDR3 DNA: TGCAGCGTCCAGACAGGGTTCGAAAACGAGCAGTACTTC
CDR3 protein: CSVQTGFENEQYF
clone size: .
D gene: TRBD1
V gene: TRBV29-1
J gene: TRBJ2-7

CDR3 DNA: TGTGCCAGCAGACAGTCAACCTACGAGCAGTACTTC
CDR3 protein: CASRQSTYEQYF
clone size: .
D gene: .
V gene: TRBV6-6
J gene: TRBJ2-7